A single sample is the source of the 14 T cell receptor beta chains below, sequenced in a study of cytomegalovirus exposure and HLA in healthy donors. Vbeta (60) and Jbeta (13) primers were used in the PCR. Clones were read by immunoSEQ multiplex PCR, and TCRdb kept only the in-frame ones, dropping some. The sample lists approximately 85,000 clones; approximately 80% were seen once. Sample: PBMCs. The source of these receptors is a woman aged 45-60 years in good health and CMV-seropositive.

This clone was seen more than once but under ten times. The chain employs TRBV5-8 and TRBJ1-1; 8 bases align to TRBD1. The CDR3 is made up of 16 amino acids. Germline V gene data show CDR1 as SGHTS and CDR2 as YDEGEE. Unmatched junction bases numbered 9, after V lost 0 bases and J lost 5 bases. CDR3 in amino acids: CASSLGTGLAVTEAFF. CDR3 DNA: TGTGCCAGCAGCTTGGGGACAGGGTTGGCCGTAACTGAAGCTTTCTTT. Supplemented by reference TRBV5-8 and TRBJ1-1, the full variable domain reads EAGVTQSPTHLIKTRGQQATLRCSPISGHTSVYWYQQALGLGLQFLLWYDEGEERNRGNFPPRFSGRQFPNYSSELNVNALELEDSALYLCASSLGTGLAVTEAFFGQGTRLTVV.

V and J are TRBV2 and TRBJ2-6; 9 nucleotides agree with TRBD1. J gave up 0 bases and V 6 bases, and 3 bases lay outside the gene matches. Germline CDR1 SNHLY, CDR2 FYNNEI. The CDR3 sequence is 16 residues long. CDR3 sequence: CASRAGQGSGANVLTF. Here the CDR3 DNA reads TGTGCCAGCAGAGCGGGACAGGGCTCTGGGGCCAACGTCCTGACTTTC.

This chain uses TRBV5-1 with TRBJ2-6; no clear D. The CDR3 loop spans 14 amino acids. The germline V gene has CDR1 SGHRS and CDR2 YFSETQ. Deletions cut 5 bases from V and 0 bases from J, with 6 bases between. DNA for the CDR3: TGCGCCAGCAGGGAGACCTCTGGGGCCAACGTCCTGACTTTC. Protein product: CASRETSGANVLTF.

J is TRBJ1-2 and V is TRBV29-1, with D uncertain. Germline CDR1 is SQVTM and CDR2 is ANQGSEA. V lost 4 bases, J lost 2 bases, and 14 bases lay in between. This CDR3 is 14 amino acids long. The CDR3 DNA reads as TGCAGCGTTGGATCGGGGATAGAGAACTATGGCTACACCTTC. Its translation: CSVGSGIENYGYTF.

V is TRBV6-5 and J is TRBJ2-3, with 8 bases fitting TRBD1. The length of the CDR3 is 16 residues. The V and J ends lost 2 bases and 0 bases, in that order; junction bases with no gene match: 4. Germline V gives CDR1 MNHEY, CDR2 SVGAGI. CDR3 region: CASSYGTGLSTDTQYF. Here the CDR3 DNA reads TGTGCCAGCAGTTACGGGACAGGCCTCAGCACAGATACGCAGTATTTT.

Only a few counts were recorded for this clone. The chain recombines TRBV11-2 with TRBJ2-3, with 12 bases matching TRBD2. The V and J ends lost 7 bases and 5 bases, in that order; junction bases with no gene match: 7. The germline V gene has CDR1 SGHAT and CDR2 FQNNGV. This CDR3 has 15 amino acids. CDR3 coding DNA: TGTGCCAGCATCGCTGGACTAGCGGGGAGAGATACGCAGTATTTT. Protein sequence: CASIAGLAGRDTQYF.

This chain uses TRBV5-1 with TRBJ1-2, with no clear D. The germline CDR1 and CDR2 sequences are SGHRS and YFSETQ. This CDR3 region has 16 residues. Trimming stripped 0 bases from V and 3 bases from J, with 15 bases between. The CDR3 region is CASSLAGESYDYGYTF. In DNA, the CDR3 is TGCGCCAGCAGCTTGGCCGGTGAGTCGTACGACTATGGCTACACCTTC.

This chain uses TRBV7-9 with TRBJ1-2; perhaps TRBD1 as D (6 bases). V was trimmed by 2 bases and J by 2 bases, leaving 9 bases between them. The CDR3 consists of 14 residues. Germline CDR1 reads SEHNR; CDR2 reads FQNEAQ (reference sequence). CDR3 in amino acids: CASSLQGMNYGYTF. CDR3 bases: TGTGCCAGCAGCTTACAGGGGATGAACTATGGCTACACCTTC. Full variable domain (remainder filled in from reference TRBV7-9 and TRBJ1-2): DTGVSQNPRHKITKRGQNVTFRCDPISEHNRLYWYRQTLGQGPEFLTYFQNEAQLEKSRLLSDRFSAERPKGSFSTLEIQRTEQGDSAMYLCASSLQGMNYGYTFGSGTRLTVV.

The chain recombines TRBV21-1 with TRBJ1-5; TRBD1 was called by the table and not checked on the DNA. TRBV21-1 is marked as a pseudogene. The CDR3 has 15 residues. This chain's CDR3 is CASMKIAGDNQPQHF. CDR3 DNA sequence: TGTGCCAGCATGAAAATAGCAGGGGACAATCAGCCCCAGCATTTT.

There are a few counts of this clone. The chain is built from TRBV19 and TRBJ1-2; D unresolved. V was clipped by 3 bases and J by 4 bases, with 15 bases between them. This CDR3 contains 15 residues. Germline CDR1 is LNHDA and CDR2 is SQIVND (reference sequence). The CDR3 region is CASSIPGSTVYGYTF. The CDR3 DNA is TGTGCCAGTAGTATTCCGGGGTCGACTGTCTATGGCTACACCTTC.

The V gene is TRBV29-1, the J gene TRBJ1-2; 9 nucleotides align to TRBD1. The V gene end was trimmed by 0 bases and the J gene end by 5 bases; junction bases not matched to a gene: 7. CDR1 is SQVTM, CDR2 ANQGSEA, per germline. There are 15 residues in the CDR3. CDR3 protein: CSVEDHRGRHYGYTF. In DNA form, the CDR3 reads TGCAGCGTTGAAGATCACAGGGGGCGCCATTATGGCTACACCTTC. Filled out from reference TRBV29-1 and TRBJ1-2, the complete variable domain reads SAVISQKPSRDICQRGTSLTIQCQVDSQVTMMFWYRQQPGQSLTLIATANQGSEATYESGFVIDKFPISRPNLTFSTLTVSNMSPEDSSIYLCSVEDHRGRHYGYTFGSGTRLTVV.

V usage is TRBV19 and J usage is TRBJ1-1; TRBD1 might be the D (5 bases). Per germline, CDR1 LNHDA and CDR2 SQIVND (reference sequence). Trimming took off 2 bases at V and 0 bases at J, with 13 bases between the two ends. CDR3 length equals 16 residues. CDR3 bases: TGTGCCAGTAGTATATGGGGGGGGTCGGTGAACACTGAAGCTTTCTTT. Translating it yields CASSIWGGSVNTEAFF.

A few counts support this clone. This chain joins TRBV30 and TRBJ2-7, with D uncertain. This CDR3 has 16 residues. Trimming removed 0 bases from V and 3 bases from J, with 18 bases in between. Looked up from germline, CDR1 is GTSNPN and CDR2 is SVGIG (reference sequence). CDR3 in amino acids: CAWSVLLPSPGYEQYF. Here the CDR3 DNA reads TGTGCCTGGAGTGTACTCCTTCCATCCCCGGGCTACGAGCAGTACTTC.

The table lists this clone with a count of one. The chain uses TRBV27 and TRBJ1-6; 7 positions agree with TRBD1. Germline lookup yields CDR1 MNHEY and CDR2 SMNVEV (reference sequence). The CDR3 runs 18 residues. V lost 4 bases and J lost 6; bases outside the gene matches: 15. This chain's CDR3 is CASSSYPSTGKGNSPLHF. CDR3 sequence (DNA): TGTGCCAGCAGTTCATACCCCTCGACAGGGAAGGGTAATTCACCCCTCCACTTT.